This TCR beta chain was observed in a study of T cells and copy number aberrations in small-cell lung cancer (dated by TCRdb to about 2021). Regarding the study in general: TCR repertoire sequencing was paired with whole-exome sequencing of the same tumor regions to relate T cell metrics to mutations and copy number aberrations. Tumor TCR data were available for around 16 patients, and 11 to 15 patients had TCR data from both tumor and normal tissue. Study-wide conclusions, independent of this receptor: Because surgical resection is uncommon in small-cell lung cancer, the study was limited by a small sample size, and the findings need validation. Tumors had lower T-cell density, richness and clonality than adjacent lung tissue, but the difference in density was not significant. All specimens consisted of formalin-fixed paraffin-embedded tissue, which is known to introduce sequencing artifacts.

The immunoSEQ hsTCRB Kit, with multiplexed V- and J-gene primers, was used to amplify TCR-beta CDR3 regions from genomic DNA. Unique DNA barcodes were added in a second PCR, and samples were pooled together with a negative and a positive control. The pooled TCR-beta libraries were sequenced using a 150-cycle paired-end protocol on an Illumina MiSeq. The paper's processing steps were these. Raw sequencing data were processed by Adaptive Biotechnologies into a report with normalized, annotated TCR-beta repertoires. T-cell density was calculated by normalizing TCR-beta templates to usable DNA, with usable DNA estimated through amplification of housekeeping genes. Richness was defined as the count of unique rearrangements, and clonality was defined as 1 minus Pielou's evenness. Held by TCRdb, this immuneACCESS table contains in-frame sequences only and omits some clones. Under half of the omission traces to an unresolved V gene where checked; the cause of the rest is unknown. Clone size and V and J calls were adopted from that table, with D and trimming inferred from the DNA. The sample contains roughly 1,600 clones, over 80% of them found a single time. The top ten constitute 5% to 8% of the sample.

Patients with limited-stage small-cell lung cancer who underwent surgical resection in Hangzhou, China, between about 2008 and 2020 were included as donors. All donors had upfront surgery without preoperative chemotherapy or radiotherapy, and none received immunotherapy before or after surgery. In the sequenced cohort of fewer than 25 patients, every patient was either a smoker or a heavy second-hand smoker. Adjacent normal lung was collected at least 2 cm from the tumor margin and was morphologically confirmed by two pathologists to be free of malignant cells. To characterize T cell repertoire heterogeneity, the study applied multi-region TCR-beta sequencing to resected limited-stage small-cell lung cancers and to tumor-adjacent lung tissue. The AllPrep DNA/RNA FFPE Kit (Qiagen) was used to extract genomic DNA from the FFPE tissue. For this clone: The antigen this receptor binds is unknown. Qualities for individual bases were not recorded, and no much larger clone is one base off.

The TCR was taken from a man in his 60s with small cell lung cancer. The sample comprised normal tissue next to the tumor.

The DNA is TGCAGCGTTAAAGGTTCGGGCTATGGCTACACCTTC. It codes for CSVKGSGYGYTF. This chain joins TRBV29-1 to TRBJ1-2; the D gene cannot be resolved reliably. CDR1 is given as SQVTM and CDR2 as ANQGSEA, both from the germline V gene. Trimming takes 5 bases from V and 4 bases from J, and the germline ends sit 11 bases apart. The CDR3 starts with the cysteine, ends with the phenylalanine, and has 12 residues. Left in the record is the CDR3 DNA by itself, 36 bases read in frame from the first base.